These 30 T cell receptor beta chains came from one sample sequenced in a study of shared clonotypes between healthy human individuals. Assay used: immunoSEQ multiplex PCR; TCRdb lists only in-frame clones, some missing. The sample lists around 2.5 million clones; approximately 93% were seen once. The sequenced sample was naive CD4+ T cells from PBMCs. This sample's subset: CD45RA+ positively selected. Every receptor here comes from a man between 18 and 35 years old in good health. Some clones in this sample may be carry-over from other donors' samples.

The chain couples TRBV11-2 to TRBJ2-3; 13 nucleotides match TRBD2. Losses at the gene ends were 5 bases for V and 4 bases for J; bases not matched to a gene: 6. This CDR3 has 16 residues. CDR1 is SGHAT, CDR2 FQNNGV, per germline. CDR3 amino acids: CASSGRLAGGPDTQYF. Here the CDR3 DNA reads TGTGCCAGCAGCGGTCGACTAGCGGGAGGTCCAGATACGCAGTATTTT. The whole variable domain, remainder taken from reference TRBV11-2 and TRBJ2-3, is EAGVAQSPRYKIIEKRQSVAFWCNPISGHATLYWYQQILGQGPKLLIQFQNNGVVDDSQLPKDRFSAERLKGVDSTLKIQPAKLEDSAVYLCASSGRLAGGPDTQYFGPGTRLTVL.

The chain links TRBV19 to TRBJ2-5; 13 nucleotides align to TRBD2. Germline V gives CDR1 LNHDA, CDR2 SQIVND (reference sequence). The CDR3 sequence is 17 residues long. J lost 2 bases, V lost 7 bases, and 10 bases had no gene match. CDR3 DNA: TGTGCCAGTACCGGGACTAGCGGGACCGGACTTCAAGAGACCCAGTACTTC. Translation: CASTGTSGTGLQETQYF.

This chain links TRBV28 with TRBJ2-4, with D perhaps matching TRBD1 (5 bases). V was pared by 5 bases and J by 0 bases, with 11 bases between. CDR3 size: 15 residues. CDR1 and CDR2 from the germline V gene are MDHEN and SYDVKM. This chain's CDR3 is CASSRQMLAKNIQYF. CDR3 DNA: TGTGCCAGCAGTCGACAGATGCTAGCCAAAAACATTCAGTACTTC.

This rearrangement joins TRBV5-1 to TRBJ2-7; D possibly corresponds to TRBD2 (6 bases). The CDR3 is 14 amino acids. Trimming stripped 4 bases from V and 5 bases from J, with 16 bases between. Germline CDR1 reads SGHRS; CDR2 reads YFSETQ. The CDR3 region is CASSPLGGGHEQYF. CDR3 in DNA: TGCGCCAGCAGCCCCCTGGGGGGTGGCCACGAGCAGTACTTC.

The rearrangement uses TRBV5-1 and TRBJ2-3, with D maybe TRBD1 (6 bases). The CDR3 runs 17 residues. Germline assignment: CDR1 SGHRS and CDR2 YFSETQ. V was clipped by 0 bases and J by 8 bases, with 22 bases between them. The DNA of the CDR3 is TGCGCCAGCAGCTTGGAGGGGAACAGGGTCGTGATTGGTACGCAGTATTTT. Translated: CASSLEGNRVVIGTQYF.

The chain links TRBV6-5 to TRBJ1-2; D is undetermined. V was pared by 6 bases and J by 2 bases, with 16 bases between. Germline V gene sequence: CDR1 MNHEY, CDR2 SVGAGI. The CDR3 is 15 residues long. CDR3 nucleotide sequence: TGTGCCAGCAGCCCGAGTGGTTTAGCCAACTATGGCTACACCTTC. Protein: CASSPSGLANYGYTF.

The CDR3 region has the DNA TGTGCCAGCAGTTCCCCCGAAAGAAACTCTGGAAACACCATATATTTT. It is translated as CASSSPERNSGNTIYF. The chain joins TRBV28 to TRBJ1-3, with no clear D. Trimming left V 4 bases short and J 0 bases short, with 13 bases between. The V gene's germline CDR1 is MDHEN and CDR2 SYDVKM. The CDR3 has 16 residues.

The chain links TRBV5-1 to TRBJ2-3; no firm D call. The CDR3 contains 15 residues. Germline CDR1 and CDR2: SGHRS and YFSETQ. The V end lost 4 bases, the J end lost 3 bases, and 15 bases lay between the germline ends. CDR3: CASSADPEPTDTQYF. Written as DNA, the CDR3 is TGCGCCAGCAGCGCGGACCCTGAACCTACAGATACGCAGTATTTT.

About this clone itself: The sample contains more than one DNA sequence encoding this CDR3. The chain combines TRBV5-1 with TRBJ2-7, with TRBD2 matching 7 bases. The CDR3 length is 14 residues. J lost 0 bases, V lost 4 bases, and 4 bases had no gene match. Germline V gene sequence: CDR1 SGHRS, CDR2 YFSETQ. The CDR3 bases are TGCGCCAGCAGCGGCGGGAGTAGCTCCTACGAGCAGTACTTC. This encodes CASSGGSSSYEQYF.

The V call is TRBV11-2, the J call TRBJ1-1; TRBD1 is a possible D gene (5 bases). Trimming stripped 5 bases from V and 5 bases from J, with 12 bases between. The germline CDR1 and CDR2 sequences are SGHAT and FQNNGV. This CDR3 is 13 amino acids long. CDR3 in DNA: TGTGCCAGCAGCCCGGGGCAGGTGACTGAAGCTTTCTTT. This sequence encodes CASSPGQVTEAFF.

This clone occurred once. The CDR3 reads CAGSGLAGSSSYEQYF. CDR3 coding DNA: TGTGCCGGCTCGGGACTAGCGGGATCCAGCTCCTACGAGCAGTACTTC. The genes are TRBV28 and TRBJ2-7; 13 bases match TRBD2. The CDR3 runs 16 residues. V trimming: 11 bases; J trimming: 0 bases; junction bases outside the gene matches: 10. The germline CDR1 and CDR2 sequences are MDHEN and SYDVKM. Full variable domain (outside the CDR3, taken from reference TRBV28 and TRBJ2-7): DVKVTQSSRYLVKRTGEKVFLECVQDMDHENMFWYRQDPGLGLRLIYFSYDVKMKEKGDIPEGYSVSREKKERFSLILESASTNQTSMYLCAGSGLAGSSSYEQYFGPGTRLTVT.

The rearrangement links TRBV11-2 to TRBJ2-5; D is unclear. The germline V and J ends were trimmed by 4 bases and 0 bases, with 12 bases remaining between them. Germline CDR1 is SGHAT and CDR2 is FQNNGV. The CDR3 has 15 amino acids. CDR3 residues: CASSSYTYYQETQYF. As DNA, the CDR3 is TGTGCCAGCAGCTCGTATACCTACTACCAAGAGACCCAGTACTTC. The whole variable domain, remainder taken from reference TRBV11-2 and TRBJ2-5, is EAGVAQSPRYKIIEKRQSVAFWCNPISGHATLYWYQQILGQGPKLLIQFQNNGVVDDSQLPKDRFSAERLKGVDSTLKIQPAKLEDSAVYLCASSSYTYYQETQYFGPGTRLLVL.

The chain recombines TRBV30 with TRBJ2-5; 7 nucleotides agree with TRBD1. This CDR3 comprises 11 residues. V lost 8 bases to trimming and J lost 5 bases; unmatched junction nucleotides: 5. Germline CDR1 GTSNPN, CDR2 SVGIG (reference sequence). CDR3 DNA sequence: TGTGCCGGGACAGCAGCGGAGACCCAGTACTTC. It specifies CAGTAAETQYF.

This chain uses TRBV29-1 with TRBJ1-2; D uncertain. This CDR3 region has 15 residues. Germline V lookup: CDR1 SQVTM, CDR2 ANQGSEA. V lost 1 base and J lost 7, with 19 bases in between. This CDR3 is CSVEVVAPTYSGYTF. The CDR3 bases are TGCAGCGTTGAAGTCGTGGCTCCCACCTATAGTGGCTACACCTTC.

The chain joins TRBV6-5 to TRBJ1-1; D may be TRBD1 (6 bases). This CDR3 spans 15 amino acids. Germline V gives CDR1 MNHEY, CDR2 SVGAGI. Trimming pared 8 bases from V and 0 bases from J, leaving 16 bases between. CDR3 coding DNA: TGTGCCAGCGTGCGGAGGGGGGGGGTGAACACTGAAGCTTTCTTT. This encodes CASVRRGGVNTEAFF.

Concerning this clone itself: This sample also contains other DNA sequences that code for the same CDR3. This rearrangement joins TRBV7-2 to TRBJ2-6, with D unclear. The CDR3 consists of 15 residues. V was cut by 5 bases and J by 0 bases, with 8 bases left in between. Germline V lookup: CDR1 SGHTA, CDR2 FQGNSA. CDR3 sequence reads: CASSPTSSGANVLTF. CDR3 in DNA: TGTGCCAGCAGCCCAACCAGCTCTGGGGCCAACGTCCTGACTTTC.

The rearrangement joins TRBV9 to TRBJ2-3; TRBD2 agrees at 9 bases. After removal of 2 bases from V and 6 bases from J, the junction contained 7 bases not matched to a gene. Germline V gene sequence: CDR1 SGDLS, CDR2 YYNGEE. The CDR3 totals 15 residues. The CDR3 loop reads CASSVSGSTVDTQYF. DNA of the CDR3: TGTGCCAGCAGCGTTAGCGGGAGTACTGTTGATACGCAGTATTTT.

V is TRBV5-1 and J is TRBJ1-4; D gene unclear. CDR1 and CDR2 (germline): SGHRS, YFSETQ. V lost 4 bases and J 8 bases, leaving 12 bases between the germline ends. The CDR3 runs 13 residues. In DNA form, the CDR3 reads TGCGCCAGCAGCAGGGAAGTTGAGGAAAAACTGTTTTTT. Its translation is CASSREVEEKLFF.

This rearrangement joins TRBV5-1 to TRBJ1-2; possible D gene TRBD1, 6 bases. With 7 bases removed from V and 4 bases from J, the gap between germline ends came to 11 bases. Per the germline V gene, CDR1 is SGHRS and CDR2 is YFSETQ. This CDR3 contains 12 residues. CDR3 DNA: TGCGCCAGCCATACAGGGTCCTATGGCTACACCTTC. Protein: CASHTGSYGYTF.

The chain carries TRBV5-8 and TRBJ1-1; D might be TRBD1 (5 bases). CDR1 is SGHTS, CDR2 YDEGEE, per germline. V shed 3 bases and J shed 0 bases, with 18 bases lying between them. This CDR3 is 17 amino acids long. The CDR3 reads CASSSFSGTAVNTEAFF. The CDR3 coding sequence is TGTGCCAGCAGCTCCTTCTCCGGGACCGCCGTGAACACTGAAGCTTTCTTT.

The chain joins TRBV21-1 to TRBJ1-4. TRBV21-1 is designated a pseudogene. This CDR3 contains 13 residues. CDR3 in DNA: TGTGCCAGCAGCATCCCCGTCAATGAAAAACTGTTTTTT. Encoded protein: CASSIPVNEKLFF.

The chain uses TRBV7-9 and TRBJ2-3; 7 bases agree with TRBD2. This CDR3 spans 15 amino acids. Germline V lookup: CDR1 SEHNR, CDR2 FQNEAQ (reference sequence). Trimming cost V 11 bases and J 1 base; bases outside gene matches: 12. The CDR3 DNA reads as TGTGCCGTCTCGACGGGGCTAGCGGGCACAGATACGCAGTATTTT. The encoded protein is CAVSTGLAGTDTQYF.

V and J are TRBV2 and TRBJ1-5; 9 nucleotides agree with TRBD1. The V gene end was trimmed by 5 bases and the J gene end by 0 bases; junction bases not matched to a gene: 11. The CDR3 has 18 amino acids. CDR1 and CDR2 (germline): SNHLY, FYNNEI. CDR3 in amino acids: CASSTRDRAFYSNQPQHF. Here the CDR3 DNA reads TGTGCCAGCAGTACCCGGGACAGGGCCTTCTATAGCAATCAGCCCCAGCATTTT.

Comments on this clone: Other nucleotide sequences from this sample produce the same CDR3. This chain joins TRBV19 and TRBJ1-5; 8 bases match TRBD1. This CDR3 contains 13 residues. Germline V gene lookup returns CDR1 LNHDA and CDR2 SQIVND (reference sequence). The trim removed 6 bases at V and 4 bases at J, leaving 2 bases unmatched. CDR3 in amino acids: CASRDRGNQPQHF. CDR3 nucleotides: TGTGCCAGTAGAGACAGGGGAAATCAGCCCCAGCATTTT.

The V gene is TRBV2, the J gene TRBJ2-7; D not certain. The CDR3 runs to 12 residues. Between the trimmed V and J ends, which lost 7 bases and 6 bases, there was a span of 13 bases. Germline-derived CDR1 and CDR2 are SNHLY and FYNNEI. CDR3: CASTRSPGEQYF. DNA for the CDR3: TGTGCCAGCACCAGGTCGCCGGGCGAGCAGTACTTC. The full variable domain, completed using reference TRBV2 and TRBJ2-7, is EPEVTQTPSHQVTQMGQEVILRCVPISNHLYFYWYRQILGQKVEFLVSFYNNEISEKSEIFDDQFSVERPDGSNFTLKIRSTKLEDSAMYFCASTRSPGEQYFGPGTRLTVT.

The chain employs TRBV7-2 and TRBJ1-5; a weak D match, TRBD1 (5 bases). Germline CDR1 reads SGHTA; CDR2 reads FQGNSA. The V end lost 1 base, the J end lost 5 bases, and 12 bases lay between the germline ends. This CDR3 spans 15 amino acids. CDR3 loop: CASSLVRGGDQPQHF. The CDR3 DNA reads as TGTGCCAGCAGCTTAGTTAGGGGAGGCGATCAGCCCCAGCATTTT.

The J gene is TRBJ2-7, the V gene TRBV7-2, with D perhaps matching TRBD2 (5 bases). Germline V gene sequence: CDR1 SGHTA, CDR2 FQGNSA. This CDR3 comprises 13 residues. V lost 9 bases to trimming and J lost 9 bases, with 21 bases between them. CDR3 protein: CASTRQNLSGQYF. As DNA, the CDR3 is TGTGCCAGTACCAGGCAAAACCTCAGCGGGCAGTACTTC.

The CDR3 here is CASSSRWTAKKPNYGYTF. CDR3 DNA sequence: TGTGCCAGCAGCTCCCGGTGGACAGCTAAGAAACCTAACTATGGCTACACCTTC. This chain connects TRBV7-9 to TRBJ1-2, with a tentative D call TRBD1 (6 bases). CDR3 length: 18 residues. V was cut by 4 bases and J by 0 bases, with 21 bases left in between. Germline CDR1 and CDR2: SEHNR and FQNEAQ (reference sequence).

DNA for the CDR3: TGTGCCAGCAGCCTTATGCCCCCCGGGGAGCTGTTTTTT. As protein: CASSLMPPGELFF. This chain connects TRBV28 to TRBJ2-2; no clear D gene. This CDR3 spans 13 amino acids. Germline V gene sequence: CDR1 MDHEN, CDR2 SYDVKM. Trimming left V 6 bases short and J 6 bases short, with 11 bases between.

The chain recombines TRBV21-1 with TRBJ2-7; TRBD1 is the table's D call, not checked against the DNA. TRBV21-1 is a known pseudogene. The CDR3 contains 14 residues. The CDR3 protein is CASSIRTGPDEQYF. The CDR3 nucleotides read TGTGCCAGCAGCATAAGGACAGGGCCCGACGAGCAGTACTTC.